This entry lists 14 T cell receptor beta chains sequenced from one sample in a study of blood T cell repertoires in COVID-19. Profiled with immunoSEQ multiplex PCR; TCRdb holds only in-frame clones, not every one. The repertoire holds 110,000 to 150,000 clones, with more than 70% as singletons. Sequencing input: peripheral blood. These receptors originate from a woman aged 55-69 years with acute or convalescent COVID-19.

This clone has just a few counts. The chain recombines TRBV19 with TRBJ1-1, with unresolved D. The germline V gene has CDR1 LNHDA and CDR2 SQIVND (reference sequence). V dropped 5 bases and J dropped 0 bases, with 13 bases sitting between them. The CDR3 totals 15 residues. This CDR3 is CASSSRTALNTEAFF. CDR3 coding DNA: TGTGCCAGTAGTTCCCGAACAGCCTTGAACACTGAAGCTTTCTTT.

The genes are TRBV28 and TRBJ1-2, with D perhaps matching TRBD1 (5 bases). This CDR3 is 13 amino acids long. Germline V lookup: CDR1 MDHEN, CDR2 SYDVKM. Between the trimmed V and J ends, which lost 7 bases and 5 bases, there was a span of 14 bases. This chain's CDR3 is CASNRRTWYGYTF. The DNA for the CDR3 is TGTGCCAGCAATAGGCGGACATGGTATGGCTACACCTTC.

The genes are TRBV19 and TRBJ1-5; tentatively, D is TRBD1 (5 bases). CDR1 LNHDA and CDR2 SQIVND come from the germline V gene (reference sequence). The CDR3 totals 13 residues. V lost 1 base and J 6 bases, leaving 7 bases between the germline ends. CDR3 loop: CASSIGRGQPQHF. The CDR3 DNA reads TGTGCCAGTAGTATAGGGAGGGGTCAGCCCCAGCATTTT. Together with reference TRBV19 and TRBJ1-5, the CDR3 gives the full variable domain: DGGITQSPKYLFRKEGQNVTLSCEQNLNHDAMYWYRQDPGQGLRLIYYSQIVNDFQKGDIAEGYSVSREKKESFPLTVTSAQKNPTAFYLCASSIGRGQPQHFGDGTRLSIL.

The CDR3 bases are TGTGCCAGCAGCGTAGGGACAGCTCCGGATGTCCTGAACACTGAAGCTTTCTTT. This encodes CASSVGTAPDVLNTEAFF. The V and J genes are TRBV9 and TRBJ1-1; D perhaps matches TRBD1 (6 bases). Looked up from germline, CDR1 is SGDLS and CDR2 is YYNGEE. This CDR3 region has 18 residues. V lost 0 bases to trimming and J lost 0 bases, with 18 bases between them.

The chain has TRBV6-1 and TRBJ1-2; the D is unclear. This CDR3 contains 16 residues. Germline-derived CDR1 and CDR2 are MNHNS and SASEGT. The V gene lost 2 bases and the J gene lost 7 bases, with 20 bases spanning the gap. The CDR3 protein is CASSEPVRRPLGGYTF. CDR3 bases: TGTGCCAGCAGTGAACCTGTCCGCAGGCCCCTCGGTGGCTACACCTTC.

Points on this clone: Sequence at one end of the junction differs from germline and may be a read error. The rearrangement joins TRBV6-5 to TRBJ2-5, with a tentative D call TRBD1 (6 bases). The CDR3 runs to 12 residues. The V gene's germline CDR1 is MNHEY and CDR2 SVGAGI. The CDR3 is CAGRTDQMAQYF. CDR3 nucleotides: TGTGCCGGCAGGACAGACCAGATGGCCCAGTACTTC.

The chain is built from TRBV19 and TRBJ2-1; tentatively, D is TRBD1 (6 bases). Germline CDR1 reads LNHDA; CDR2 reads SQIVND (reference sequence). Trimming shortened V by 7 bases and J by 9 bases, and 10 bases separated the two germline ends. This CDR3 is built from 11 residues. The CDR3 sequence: CASKQGSEQFF. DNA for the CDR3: TGTGCCAGTAAACAGGGTTCTGAGCAGTTCTTC.

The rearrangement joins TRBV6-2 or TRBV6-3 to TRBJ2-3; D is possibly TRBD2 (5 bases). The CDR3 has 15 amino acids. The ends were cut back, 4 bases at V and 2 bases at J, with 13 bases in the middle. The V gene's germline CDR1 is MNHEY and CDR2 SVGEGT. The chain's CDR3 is CASSSLTTYTDTQYF. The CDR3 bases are TGTGCCAGCAGTTCGCTGACTACCTACACAGATACGCAGTATTTT.

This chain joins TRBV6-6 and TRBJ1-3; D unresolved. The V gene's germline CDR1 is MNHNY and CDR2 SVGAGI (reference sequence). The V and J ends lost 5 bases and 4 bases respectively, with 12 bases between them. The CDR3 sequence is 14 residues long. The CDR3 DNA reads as TGTGCCAGCAGTGTCGCCGCGACAGGAAACACCATATATTTT. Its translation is CASSVAATGNTIYF.

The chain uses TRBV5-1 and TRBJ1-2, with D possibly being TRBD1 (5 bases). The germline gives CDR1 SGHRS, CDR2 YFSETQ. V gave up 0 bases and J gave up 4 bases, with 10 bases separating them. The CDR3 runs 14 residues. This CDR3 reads CASSLVGGGYGYTF. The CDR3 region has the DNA TGCGCCAGCAGCTTGGTGGGGGGTGGCTATGGCTACACCTTC.

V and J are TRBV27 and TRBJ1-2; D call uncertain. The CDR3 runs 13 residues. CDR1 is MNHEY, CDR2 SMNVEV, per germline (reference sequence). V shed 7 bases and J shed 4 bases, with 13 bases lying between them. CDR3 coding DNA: TGTGCCAGCACATCGAGAAGCTCCTATGGCTACACCTTC. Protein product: CASTSRSSYGYTF.

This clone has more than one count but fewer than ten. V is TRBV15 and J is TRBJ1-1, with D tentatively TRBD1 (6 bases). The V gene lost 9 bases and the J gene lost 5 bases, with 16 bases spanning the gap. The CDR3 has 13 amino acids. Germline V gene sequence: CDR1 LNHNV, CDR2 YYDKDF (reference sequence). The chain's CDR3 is CATGRQDPTEAFF. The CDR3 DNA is TGTGCCACTGGTAGACAGGACCCAACTGAAGCTTTCTTT.

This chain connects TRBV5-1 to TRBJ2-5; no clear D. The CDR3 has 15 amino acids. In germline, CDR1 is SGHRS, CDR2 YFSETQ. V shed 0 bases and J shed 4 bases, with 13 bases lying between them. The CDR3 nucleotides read TGCGCCAGCAGCTTGGACCCTGCCCCGGGAGAGACCCAGTACTTC. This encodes CASSLDPAPGETQYF.

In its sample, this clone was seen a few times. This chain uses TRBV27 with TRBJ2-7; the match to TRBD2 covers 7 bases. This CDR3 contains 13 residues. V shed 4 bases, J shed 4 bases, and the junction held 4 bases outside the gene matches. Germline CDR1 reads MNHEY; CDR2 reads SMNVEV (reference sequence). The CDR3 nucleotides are TGTGCCAGCAGTTCGGCTAGCGGATACGAGCAGTACTTC. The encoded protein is CASSSASGYEQYF.